The clone carrying this T cell receptor (beta chain) was seen many times. This sample was taken from a study of early T cells in non-severe SARS-CoV-2 infection. On the study more broadly: Chains stayed unpaired after sequencing of bulk RNA from unsorted whole blood.

The CDR3 covers 15 residues. V lost 0 bases to trimming and J lost 9 bases, with 15 bases between them. The germline V gene encodes CDR1 LNHNV and CDR2 YYDKDF (reference sequence). TCRdb reprocessed the 5' RACE reads via MiXCR and lists one record per CDR3 protein. Here the sample spans roughly 86,000 distinct CDR3 sequences, 5% to 6.5% being singletons. The source of this sequence is an adult who was a healthcare worker with PCR-confirmed SARS-CoV-2 infection or an uninfected control (not recorded which). Sequenced material: whole blood. V usage is TRBV15 and J usage is TRBJ1-5; D is uncertain. CDR3 amino acids: CATSRDPGGRRPQHF. DNA for the CDR3: TGTGCCACCAGCAGAGATCCGGGAGGGCGTAGGCCCCAGCATTTT.